The present T cell receptor beta chain was sequenced within a study of glioma-infiltrating T cells after dendritic cell vaccination. Findings of the study overall: TCR clonality showed no direct relationship with survival.

A word on this clone: Its antigen remains unidentified.

Input was around 2 ug genomic DNA, or all available if less. The primer mix had 60 V beta and 13 J beta primers. Using immunoSEQ multiplex PCR, the repertoire was profiled, and TCRdb retains in-frame clones only, with some absent. There are tens of thousands of clones in the sample; about four fifths occur only once, and about 6.8% lies in the top ten. Per germline, CDR1 SEHNR and CDR2 FQNEAQ (reference sequence). V lost 5 bases to trimming and J lost 0 bases, with 13 bases between them. CDR3 size: 15 residues. This sample's time point: after dendritic cell vaccination, including at tumor progression/relapse.

This receptor was taken from a human donor with glioblastoma. The J gene is TRBJ1-2, the V gene TRBV7-9; a weak D match, TRBD1 (6 bases). The specimen comprised blood, sampled after dendritic cell vaccination. This CDR3 reads CASSVQGPTNYGYTF. CDR3 coding DNA: TGTGCCAGCAGCGTACAGGGACCGACTAACTATGGCTACACCTTC. Full variable domain (missing parts from reference TRBV7-9 and TRBJ1-2): DTGVSQNPRHKITKRGQNVTFRCDPISEHNRLYWYRQTLGQGPEFLTYFQNEAQLEKSRLLSDRFSAERPKGSFSTLEIQRTEQGDSAMYLCASSVQGPTNYGYTFGSGTRLTVV.